This T cell receptor (beta chain) was captured by sequencing in a study of blood T cell repertoires in COVID-19. Study-wide background: The United States, Italy and Spain were the sources of the acute and convalescent COVID-19 samples. PBMCs, B-cell-depleted T cells, or T cells provided the cDNA or gDNA that made up the material.

Under the authors' procedure: By means of reference gene primer amplification, nucleated cell counts were estimated. The data were produced by immunoSEQ multiplex PCR, yet TCRdb's version contains in-frame clones alone and is incomplete. Clone size and V and J calls were adopted from that table, with D and trimming inferred from the DNA. Found here are tens of thousands of clones, roughly 92% of them singletons; the top ten hold approximately 2%. What was sequenced was peripheral blood. The TCR was taken from a man in his fifties with active COVID-19.

The CDR3 coding sequence is TGTGCCAGCAGTGAAGTAGCGGGAGTGTTCTACGAGCAGTACTTC. It is translated as CASSEVAGVFYEQYF. The chain employs TRBV6-1 and TRBJ2-7, with 9 bases lining up with TRBD2. Germline V gene lookup returns CDR1 MNHNS and CDR2 SASEGT. J gave up 3 bases and V 1 base, and 4 bases lay outside the gene matches. There are 15 residues in the CDR3.